Following are 22 T cell receptor beta chains from one sample sequenced in a study of CD8+ T cells in alopecia areata (dated by TCRdb to 2016 to 2019). The sample's time point label is to be understood as: around 29 days on oral tofacitinib. Reading the label with the study, this specimen's treatment or condition is: oral pan-JAK inhibitor, 5-10 mg twice daily. Peripheral blood and lesional scalp punch biopsies were obtained from patients with alopecia areata. The library relied on the immunoSEQ multiplex PCR assay. RNA was extracted from all samples and reverse transcribed into cDNA as template for TCR sequencing. What TCRdb holds here is the immuneACCESS table cut down to in-frame rearrangements. Part of the clones is not present; checked against another copy, under half of the missing clones reflect an unresolved V gene, and the others are unexplained. This sample is represented by about 7,400 clones; roughly 60% of them were singletons. The ten biggest clones cover approximately 13% of the sample.

Sequenced material: skin, taken at week 4, from a patient treated with tofacitinib. The receptors originated from a human donor with alopecia areata.

The CDR3 region has the DNA TGTGCCAGCGGCCTAAGCGGTTTCTCCACAGATACGCAGTATTTT. Protein product: CASGLSGFSTDTQYF. The chain recombines TRBV7-3 with TRBJ2-3; a possible D gene is TRBD2 (5 bases). Trimming left V 8 bases short and J 2 bases short, with 17 bases between. Germline V gives CDR1 SGHTA, CDR2 FQGTGA. The CDR3 is made up of 15 amino acids.

The chain combines TRBV7-8 with TRBJ1-2; possibly TRBD1 for D (5 bases). The CDR3 sequence is 17 residues long. Per the germline V gene, CDR1 is SGHVS and CDR2 is FQNEAQ. Trimming cost V 1 base and J 4 bases, with 19 bases left between them. The CDR3 DNA follows: TGTGCCAGCAGCTTAGGTCGATGGGGGGAGTCTCCCTATGGCTACACCTTC. Its translation is CASSLGRWGESPYGYTF.

This chain joins TRBV6-4 and TRBJ2-1; 12 bases map to TRBD2. Looked up from germline, CDR1 is MRHNA and CDR2 is SNTAGT. The CDR3 is 14 residues long. With V trimmed by 3 bases and J by 7 bases, 1 base remained unmatched. CDR3: CASSEGTSGNEQFF. The CDR3 DNA sequence: TGTGCCAGCAGTGAGGGGACTAGCGGGAATGAGCAGTTCTTC.

The chain links TRBV11-2 to TRBJ2-5; D might be TRBD2 (5 bases). V shed 5 bases and J shed 1 base, with 17 bases lying between them. This CDR3 is built from 16 residues. The germline gives CDR1 SGHAT, CDR2 FQNNGV. CDR3 protein: CASSHVLGVGQETQYF. The CDR3 bases are TGTGCCAGCAGCCACGTTCTCGGGGTGGGCCAAGAGACCCAGTACTTC. The full variable domain, in which reference TRBV11-2 and TRBJ2-5 provide the parts outside the CDR3, is EAGVAQSPRYKIIEKRQSVAFWCNPISGHATLYWYQQILGQGPKLLIQFQNNGVVDDSQLPKDRFSAERLKGVDSTLKIQPAKLEDSAVYLCASSHVLGVGQETQYFGPGTRLLVL.

This clone was found a few times. The rearrangement joins TRBV7-2 to TRBJ2-2, with TRBD2 matching over 11 bases. J gave up 1 base and V 4 bases, and 2 bases lay outside the gene matches. The CDR3 totals 16 residues. Germline values: CDR1 SGHTA, CDR2 FQGNSA. This chain's CDR3 is CASSYLAGGNTGELFF. The CDR3 region has the DNA TGTGCCAGCAGCTATCTAGCGGGAGGGAACACCGGGGAGCTGTTTTTT.

The V and J genes are TRBV7-9 and TRBJ2-2, with D perhaps TRBD1 (5 bases). V gave up 5 bases and J gave up 1 base, with 8 bases separating them. This CDR3 contains 14 residues. Per germline, CDR1 SEHNR and CDR2 FQNEAQ (reference sequence). The CDR3 region has the DNA TGTGCCAGCAGCAAAGGACAGAACACCGGGGAGCTGTTTTTT. This sequence encodes CASSKGQNTGELFF. The full variable domain, its missing parts supplied by reference TRBV7-9 and TRBJ2-2, is DTGVSQNPRHKITKRGQNVTFRCDPISEHNRLYWYRQTLGQGPEFLTYFQNEAQLEKSRLLSDRFSAERPKGSFSTLEIQRTEQGDSAMYLCASSKGQNTGELFFGEGSRLTVL.

V and J are TRBV23-1 and TRBJ2-1; no definite D call. TRBV23-1 is an ORF, and what it does is uncertain. Trimming shortened V by 6 bases and J by 6 bases, and 6 bases separated the two germline ends. The CDR3 totals 11 residues. CDR3 DNA: TGCGCCAGCAGCCTTGTCAATGAGCAGTTCTTC. Amino acid sequence: CASSLVNEQFF.

In its sample, this clone was seen a few times. In nucleotides, the CDR3 is TGCAGCGTAGTGGCAGGGGGTAGCAATCAGCCCCAGCATTTT. Protein sequence: CSVVAGGSNQPQHF. The chain employs TRBV29-1 and TRBJ1-5; 7 bases align to TRBD1. This CDR3 is built from 14 residues. Germline CDR1 SQVTM, CDR2 ANQGSEA. V shed 6 bases and J 0 bases; nucleotides not matched to a gene: 5.

V is TRBV7-9 and J is TRBJ2-1; 10 bases are shared with TRBD2. The germline V gene encodes CDR1 SEHNR and CDR2 FQNEAQ (reference sequence). The CDR3 is 16 amino acids. The V and J ends lost 5 bases and 1 base, in that order; junction bases with no gene match: 5. CDR3 region: CASSGRTSGSYNEQFF. In nucleotides, the CDR3 is TGTGCCAGCAGCGGGCGGACTAGCGGATCCTACAATGAGCAGTTCTTC.

The J gene is TRBJ1-3, the V gene TRBV7-2; D is unresolved. CDR1 and CDR2 (germline): SGHTA, FQGNSA. This CDR3 is 15 amino acids long. Trimming cost V 2 bases and J 0 bases, with 8 bases left between them. CDR3 sequence (DNA): TGTGCCAGCAGCTTATACGGGAGCTCTGGAAACACCATATATTTT. Protein: CASSLYGSSGNTIYF.

The genes are TRBV7-9 and TRBJ2-4; TRBD2 matches at 9 bases. This CDR3 spans 16 amino acids. V lost 5 bases, J lost 0 bases, and 5 bases stayed unmatched. The germline gives CDR1 SEHNR, CDR2 FQNEAQ (reference sequence). DNA of the CDR3: TGTGCCAGCAGCCAACTACTAGCGGGAGCCAAAAACATTCAGTACTTC. This codes for CASSQLLAGAKNIQYF.

The CDR3 region is CASSSPSGSPGEQFF. The CDR3 DNA is TGTGCCAGCAGCTCCCCTAGCGGGAGCCCCGGTGAGCAGTTCTTC. This rearrangement joins TRBV7-9 to TRBJ2-1; 10 nucleotides align to TRBD2. Trimming cost V 4 bases and J 9 bases; bases outside gene matches: 9. This CDR3 has 15 amino acids. Per germline, CDR1 SEHNR and CDR2 FQNEAQ (reference sequence). Filled out from reference TRBV7-9 and TRBJ2-1, the complete variable domain reads DTGVSQNPRHKITKRGQNVTFRCDPISEHNRLYWYRQTLGQGPEFLTYFQNEAQLEKSRLLSDRFSAERPKGSFSTLEIQRTEQGDSAMYLCASSSPSGSPGEQFFGPGTRLTVL.

V is TRBV7-9 and J is TRBJ1-1; the match to TRBD1 covers 7 bases. The germline V gene encodes CDR1 SEHNR and CDR2 FQNEAQ (reference sequence). Trimming took 3 bases from V and 4 from J; bases not matched to a gene: 8. CDR3 size: 15 residues. CDR3 in DNA: TGTGCCAGCAGCTTTCAGGGGGTGAGGACCACTGAAGCTTTCTTT. It translates to CASSFQGVRTTEAFF.

J is TRBJ1-1 and V is TRBV28; D remains unclear. Germline V gene lookup returns CDR1 MDHEN and CDR2 SYDVKM. V lost 3 bases and J lost 1, with 3 bases in between. The CDR3 contains 12 residues. For the CDR3, the DNA is TGTGCCAGCAGTTTTTGGAACACTGAAGCTTTCTTT. This translates into CASSFWNTEAFF. Supplemented by reference TRBV28 and TRBJ1-1, the full variable domain reads DVKVTQSSRYLVKRTGEKVFLECVQDMDHENMFWYRQDPGLGLRLIYFSYDVKMKEKGDIPEGYSVSREKKERFSLILESASTNQTSMYLCASSFWNTEAFFGQGTRLTVV.

This clone has only a few counts. This sequence joins TRBV6-6 and TRBJ1-2; D is uncertain. Germline V lookup: CDR1 MNHNY, CDR2 SVGAGI (reference sequence). Trimming removed 4 bases at V and 4 bases at J, with 10 bases between. The CDR3 covers 13 residues. CDR3 in amino acids: CASSFGPFYGYTF. CDR3 in DNA: TGTGCCAGCAGTTTCGGACCGTTCTATGGCTACACCTTC.

The rearrangement links TRBV6-1 to TRBJ2-2; the D call may be TRBD1 or TRBD2 (5 bases each). Germline V gene lookup returns CDR1 MNHNS and CDR2 SASEGT. Trimming removed 0 bases at V and 7 bases at J, with 15 bases between. The CDR3 loop spans 16 amino acids. As DNA, the CDR3 is TGTGCCAGCAGTGAAGCGTACGGGGCCGACGGCGGGGAGCTGTTTTTT. It yields the protein CASSEAYGADGGELFF.

The chain has TRBV7-6 and TRBJ2-7; no clear D. The CDR3 is made up of 13 amino acids. Germline lookup yields CDR1 SGHVS and CDR2 FNYEAQ. Trimming left V 4 bases short and J 3 bases short, with 10 bases between. CDR3 in amino acids: CASSYYWGYEQYF. CDR3 nucleotides: TGTGCCAGCAGCTATTACTGGGGCTACGAGCAGTACTTC.

The chain couples TRBV6-5 to TRBJ2-1, with TRBD2 identical over 8 bases. Germline trimming cut 6 bases from V and 4 bases from J; bases unmatched to any gene: 5. The CDR3 sequence is 14 residues long. Per germline, CDR1 MNHEY and CDR2 SVGAGI. The CDR3 loop reads CASRGGGRYNEQFF. Written as DNA, the CDR3 is TGTGCCAGCAGGGGCGGGGGGCGATACAATGAGCAGTTCTTC.

The V gene is TRBV29-1, the J gene TRBJ1-1; D unresolved. Germline V CDR1 and CDR2: SQVTM, ANQGSEA. This CDR3 comprises 11 residues. Trimming pared 5 bases from V and 3 bases from J, leaving 7 bases between. The CDR3 sequence: CSVREDTEAFF. The CDR3 DNA follows: TGCAGCGTTCGGGAGGACACTGAAGCTTTCTTT.

This clone appeared a few times. This chain connects TRBV4-1 to TRBJ1-5; a possible D gene is TRBD1 (6 bases). This CDR3 is built from 15 residues. Germline-derived CDR1 and CDR2 are MGHRA and YSYEKL. Trimming shortened V by 0 bases and J by 8 bases, and 14 bases separated the two germline ends. The CDR3 loop is CASSQEPRGSEPQHF. The CDR3 DNA follows: TGCGCCAGCAGCCAAGAACCCAGGGGAAGTGAGCCCCAGCATTTT.

This chain connects TRBV29-1 to TRBJ1-1; D gene ambiguous. Looked up from germline, CDR1 is SQVTM and CDR2 is ANQGSEA. The CDR3 extends over 12 amino acids. V lost 8 bases, J lost 4 bases, and 14 bases lay in between. The CDR3 DNA reads as TGCAGCATAAAGGACGGGATCACTGAAGCTTTCTTT. This codes for CSIKDGITEAFF.

V is TRBV2 and J is TRBJ2-7; D remains unclear. CDR3 size: 12 residues. CDR1 is SNHLY and CDR2 is FYNNEI in the germline V gene. With 7 bases removed from V and 3 bases from J, the gap between germline ends came to 10 bases. CDR3 DNA: TGTGCCAGCACCATTAGACACTACGAGCAGTACTTC. Translated, it gives CASTIRHYEQYF.